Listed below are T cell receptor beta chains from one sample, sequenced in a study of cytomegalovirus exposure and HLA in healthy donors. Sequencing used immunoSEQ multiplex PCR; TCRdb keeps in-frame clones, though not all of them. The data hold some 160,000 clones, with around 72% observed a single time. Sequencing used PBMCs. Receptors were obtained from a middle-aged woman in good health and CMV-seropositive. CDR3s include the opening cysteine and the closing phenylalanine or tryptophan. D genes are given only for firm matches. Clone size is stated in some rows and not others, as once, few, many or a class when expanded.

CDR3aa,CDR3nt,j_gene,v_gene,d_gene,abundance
CASSLTGVGGYTF,TGTGCCAGCAGCTTAACAGGGGTCGGTGGCTACACCTTC,TRBJ1-2,TRBV7-3,NA,NA
CASTRTGEKLFF,TGTGCCAGCACCAGGACAGGGGAAAAACTGTTTTTT,TRBJ1-4,TRBV6-5,TRBD1,NA
CASRRGGTGELFF,TGTGCCAGCAGAAGGGGGGGCACCGGGGAGCTGTTTTTT,TRBJ2-2,TRBV25-1,NA,NA
CASKATGVLYEQYF,TGTGCCAGCAAAGCGACCGGGGTCCTCTACGAGCAGTACTTC,TRBJ2-7,TRBV6-5,NA,NA
CASRLRGTGAETQYF,TGTGCCAGTAGATTAAGAGGGACAGGGGCGGAGACCCAGTACTTC,TRBJ2-5,TRBV19,TRBD1,NA
CASSLSYFNEQFF,TGTGCCAGCAGTCTGTCGTACTTCAATGAGCAGTTCTTC,TRBJ2-1,TRBV11-1,NA,NA
CASSLDRGRPSTSEQYF,TGCGCCAGCAGCTTAGACAGGGGGCGTCCTTCTACGAGCGAGCAGTACTTC,TRBJ2-7,TRBV5-1,TRBD1,NA
CASSPLTRDTQYF,TGTGCCAGCAGCCCCCTAACCAGGGATACGCAGTATTTT,TRBJ2-3,TRBV7-9,NA,NA
CASSQAGGNYNEQFF,TGCGCCAGCAGCCAAGCCGGGGGGAACTACAATGAGCAGTTCTTC,TRBJ2-1,TRBV4-1,TRBD2,NA
CASSQEVGGAGGPFTGELFF,TGCGCCAGCAGCCAAGAAGTGGGTGGAGCGGGGGGGCCGTTCACCGGGGAGCTGTTTTTT,TRBJ2-2,TRBV4-1,TRBD2,NA
CASSSLLDRENYEQYF,TGTGCCAGCAGTTCGTTACTCGACAGGGAGAACTACGAGCAGTACTTC,TRBJ2-7,TRBV6-5,TRBD1,once
CASSPGLAEYEQYF,TGTGCCAGCAGCCCAGGACTAGCCGAATACGAGCAGTACTTC,TRBJ2-7,TRBV4-2,TRBD2,NA
CASSGRYRGDTGELFF,TGTGCCAGCAGCGGACGGTACAGGGGGGACACCGGGGAGCTGTTTTTT,TRBJ2-2,TRBV9,TRBD1,once
CANDRGRGEQYF,TGTGCCAACGACAGGGGGCGAGGGGAGCAGTACTTC,TRBJ2-7,TRBV5-8,TRBD1,NA
CASSQEGAGGRIF,TGCGCCAGCAGCCAAGAAGGTGCGGGGGGGCGAATCTTC,TRBJ2-1,TRBV4-3,TRBD2,NA
CASSPLVGRVGEAFF,TGTGCCAGCAGCCCCCTGGTGGGCAGGGTGGGTGAAGCTTTCTTT,TRBJ1-1,TRBV9,NA,NA
CASSLTSGEYEQYF,TGTGCCAGCAGCTTAACTAGCGGGGAGTACGAGCAGTACTTC,TRBJ2-7,TRBV11-1,TRBD2,NA
CASNRDREDIQYF,TGTGCCAGCAATCGGGACAGGGAGGACATTCAGTACTTC,TRBJ2-4,TRBV2,TRBD1,once
CASSRGQFGGEAFF,TGTGCCAGTAGTAGGGGACAGTTCGGTGGTGAAGCTTTCTTT,TRBJ1-1,TRBV19,TRBD1,NA
CASQRGTEAFF,TGTGCCAGCCAACGCGGCACTGAAGCTTTCTTT,TRBJ1-1,TRBV28,NA,NA
CASSSGTSAPYF,TGTGCCAGCAGCTCTGGGACTAGCGCTCCGTACTTC,TRBJ2-7,TRBV7-3,TRBD2,NA
CASSPNSGYNEQFF,TGTGCCAGCTCACCAAACAGCGGCTACAATGAGCAGTTCTTC,TRBJ2-1,TRBV18,NA,NA
CASSRDRDTGELFF,TGTGCCAGTAGTAGGGACAGAGACACCGGGGAGCTGTTTTTT,TRBJ2-2,TRBV19,TRBD1,NA
CASARSGGAWEYF,TGTGCCAGCGCCCGCAGCGGGGGGGCATGGGAGTACTTC,TRBJ2-5,TRBV21-1,NA,NA
CASSGTGPQMKTQYF,TGTGCCAGCAGCGGGACAGGACCTCAAATGAAGACCCAGTACTTC,TRBJ2-5,TRBV7-2,TRBD1,few
CASSLAWRGPSYEQYF,TGTGCCAGCAGCCTAGCTTGGCGGGGGCCTTCCTACGAGCAGTACTTC,TRBJ2-7,TRBV7-8,NA,NA
CASSVRDQPQHF,TGTGCCAGCAGCGTCAGGGATCAGCCCCAGCATTTT,TRBJ1-5,TRBV9,NA,NA
CASSLGDRRQANYGYTF,TGTGCCAGCAGCTTGGGGGACAGGCGTCAGGCTAACTATGGCTACACCTTC,TRBJ1-2,TRBV5-4,TRBD1,NA
CASKRTAQGHEQFF,TGTGCCAGTAAAAGGACCGCTCAGGGGCATGAGCAGTTCTTC,TRBJ2-1,TRBV19,NA,NA
CAIRGPGTEAFF,TGTGCCATCAGGGGCCCGGGGACTGAAGCTTTCTTT,TRBJ1-1,TRBV10-3,NA,NA
CASAQGTRGTGGLFF,TGCGCCAGCGCGCAAGGGACTAGGGGCACCGGGGGGCTGTTTTTT,TRBJ2-2,TRBV5-1,TRBD2,NA
CASSLASGTATYEQYF,TGTGCCAGCAGCTTGGCCAGTGGGACAGCTACCTACGAGCAGTACTTC,TRBJ2-7,TRBV5-4,TRBD1,NA
CASQGGSSGANVLTF,TGTGCCTCCCAAGGGGGCTCCTCTGGGGCCAACGTCCTGACTTTC,TRBJ2-6,TRBV2,TRBD1,NA
CASTLLAGGSVTEAFF,TGTGCCAGCACCTTATTGGCAGGGGGCTCTGTCACTGAAGCTTTCTTT,TRBJ1-1,TRBV9,TRBD1,NA
CASSPGLSYNEQFF,TGTGCCAGCAGCCCTGGACTATCCTACAATGAGCAGTTCTTC,TRBJ2-1,TRBV7-2,NA,NA
CASSQGWNTEAFF,TGTGCCAGCTCCCAGGGTTGGAACACTGAAGCTTTCTTT,TRBJ1-1,TRBV6-1,NA,NA
CASSFRQGDQPQHF,TGTGCCAGCAGCTTCAGACAGGGGGATCAGCCCCAGCATTTT,TRBJ1-5,TRBV5-8,TRBD1,NA
CASSVVASGNTGELFF,TGTGCCAGCAGCGTAGTAGCTAGCGGGAACACCGGGGAGCTGTTTTTT,TRBJ2-2,TRBV9,TRBD2,NA
CASSGTGVGNQPQHF,TGTGCCAGCAGCGGGACAGGGGTCGGCAATCAGCCCCAGCATTTT,TRBJ1-5,TRBV2,TRBD1,NA
CASSPWTGREHGYTF,TGTGCCAGCAGTCCCTGGACAGGGAGGGAGCACGGCTACACCTTC,TRBJ1-2,TRBV27,TRBD1,NA
CASSPSGGALGGELFF,TGTGCCAGCAGCCCCAGCGGGGGGGCCTTGGGCGGGGAGCTGTTTTTT,TRBJ2-2,TRBV5-4,TRBD2,NA
CASSLGPQWGGEAFF,TGCGCCAGCAGCTTGGGTCCCCAGTGGGGGGGTGAAGCTTTCTTT,TRBJ1-1,TRBV5-1,NA,NA
CASSLGGAGETQYF,TGTGCCAGCAGTCTCGGGGGGGCCGGAGAGACCCAGTACTTC,TRBJ2-5,TRBV11-1,TRBD2,NA